This paragraph reports one T cell receptor beta chain. Antigen specificity is unknown. A read error may be the cause here, since a much bigger clone is one base away. This sample was taken from a study of blood T cells in healthy people across ages. Study-level points and caveats: Both higher diversity and more naive CD4+ cells marked long-lived donors when set against aged donors. What prevented conclusive comparison of naive and antigen-experienced cells was that PBMCs were unsorted.

With a J-beta primer mix and a sample-barcoded 5' primer, a second PCR ran roughly 6 to 12 cycles. TCRdb independently ran MiXCR on the 5' RACE reads; one entry per CDR3 protein. Of 710,000 or so distinct CDR3 sequences in the sample, about 30% were seen once. Germline loops: CDR1 SGHAT, CDR2 FQNNGV. This CDR3 contains 15 residues. The ends lost 0 bases at V and 9 bases at J; junction bases unmatched: 4. The sample taken for sequencing was blood. The TCR comes from a woman older than 75 in good health. The chain uses TRBV11-2 and TRBJ2-6; 8 nucleotides align to TRBD1. The DNA for the CDR3 is TGTGCCAGCAGCTTAGAGTGGACAGGGAGCAACGTCCTGACTTTC. This gives the protein CASSLEWTGSNVLTF.